What follows is one T cell receptor beta chain and its context. Its antigen remains unidentified. This sample is drawn from a study of cytomegalovirus exposure and HLA in healthy donors. Study overall: Out of roughly 170 million T cells, an earlier analysis found around 120 million unique TCR beta sequences in total.

V shed 0 bases and J shed 1 base, with 11 bases lying between them. This CDR3 has 15 residues. Looked up from germline, CDR1 is SGHNT and CDR2 is YYREEE (reference sequence). PCR used 60 Vbeta primers and 13 Jbeta primers. Measured with immunoSEQ multiplex PCR; TCRdb has only the in-frame clones, and not every one. The profile shows 70,000 to 90,000 clones, around 84% of them singletons. Whole-study findings and limits: Overall, some 160 TCR beta chains were annotated as cytomegalovirus-associated. In a later analysis, a genetic analysis reported fewer productive-TCR N-insertions in an Asian-associated ancestry cluster than the cohort average. For most TCR beta V segments, an earlier analysis put the productive rate at about 87% or about 30% of the time.

The clonotype was recovered from a man between 70 and 80 years old in good health and CMV-seropositive. This sequence joins TRBV5-4 and TRBJ2-7; the D gene is possibly TRBD1 (5 bases). Material for sequencing was PBMCs. CDR3 sequence: CASSLDTGLSYEQYF. The DNA of the CDR3 is TGTGCCAGCAGCTTGGACACAGGTCTTTCCTACGAGCAGTACTTC.